This T cell receptor (beta chain) was observed in a study of CD8 T cells in ankylosing spondylitis. Findings and caveats of the study: Blood of patients with ankylosing spondylitis appeared to be characterized by a TCR beta motif of 8 or 9 highly homologous variants.

A single record per CDR3 protein comes from TCRdb applying MiXCR to the 5' RACE reads. The data show about 840,000 distinct CDR3 sequences, 12% seen once. This clonotype was found a few times. Its specificity is unknown. Input material: blood, either unsorted or a sorted T cell fraction (not recorded which). This TCR derives from a male donor with ankylosing spondylitis.

In DNA, the CDR3 is TGTGCCAGCAGCCTACGCTCTAGCGGCCCTTTGAACACCGGGGAGCTGTTTTTT. Its protein product is CASSLRSSGPLNTGELFF. J is TRBJ2-2 and V is TRBV7-2, with 7 bases fitting TRBD2. The germline CDR1 and CDR2 sequences are SGHTA and FQGNSA. The CDR3 extends over 18 amino acids. V dropped 5 bases and J dropped 1; count of bases not matched to a gene: 13.